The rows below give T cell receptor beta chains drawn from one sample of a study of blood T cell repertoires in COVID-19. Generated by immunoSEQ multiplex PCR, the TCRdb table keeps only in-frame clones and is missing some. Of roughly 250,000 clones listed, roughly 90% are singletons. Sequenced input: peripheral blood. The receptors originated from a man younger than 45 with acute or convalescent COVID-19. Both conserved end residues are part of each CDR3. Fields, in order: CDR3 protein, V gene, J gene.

CASSQDNRHQPQHF	TRBV14	TRBJ1-5
CASSLRLGGPSTDTQYF	TRBV5-4	TRBJ2-3
CASSSRTSGTNGEQYF	TRBV7-9	TRBJ2-7
CASQTSGRKTQYF	TRBV19	TRBJ2-5
CAISGTSGRNQPQHF	TRBV10-3	TRBJ1-5
CASSQGGEGLVETQYF	TRBV5-8	TRBJ2-5
CASSRSGSSLYNEQFF	TRBV5-1	TRBJ2-1
CASSQQGGYGYTF	TRBV3-1/TRBV3-2	TRBJ1-2
CASSSLGGGPDEKLFF	TRBV7-8	TRBJ1-4
CASSIGQTYEQYF	TRBV5-5	TRBJ2-7
CASSIMGGRETQYF	TRBV19	TRBJ2-5
CASSVGAEGLNYGYTF	TRBV9	TRBJ1-2
CASSEPPPRVGTEAFF	TRBV6-1	TRBJ1-1
CASIPKQGNTEAFF	TRBV5-4	TRBJ1-1
CASSPDTYNSPLHF	TRBV18	TRBJ1-6
CASSDETAGGAEAFF	TRBV9	TRBJ1-1
CASSHDALRTEAFF	TRBV3-1/TRBV3-2	TRBJ1-1
CASSLGAGTVYEQYF	TRBV7-3	TRBJ2-7
CASSAPGSTGNTIYF	TRBV28	TRBJ1-3
CATAGTGGSQNQPQHF	TRBV10-3	TRBJ1-5
CASSRGSGTEAFF	TRBV2	TRBJ1-1
CASSQEYRRTYEQYF	TRBV4-1	TRBJ2-7
CASSTRDSSQPQHF	TRBV3-1/TRBV3-2	TRBJ1-5
CAGLQGRNSPLHF	TRBV2	TRBJ1-6
CASSLTGERELFF	TRBV11-2	TRBJ1-4
CASSKGGGQETQYF	TRBV19	TRBJ2-5
CASRPSGSKHEQYF	TRBV6-5	TRBJ2-7
CASSLTGNLGAEAFF	TRBV18	TRBJ1-1
CASSPRFSSASMEQFF	TRBV3-1/TRBV3-2	TRBJ2-1
CAWSVKRGGPDTQYF	TRBV30	TRBJ2-3
CASSLRYNEQFF	TRBV3-1/TRBV3-2	TRBJ2-1
CATSKAGVGETQYF	TRBV15	TRBJ2-5
CASSPTEKIEAFF	TRBV11-3	TRBJ1-1
CASSSKTGGAEAKNIQYF	TRBV5-4	TRBJ2-4
CASSQGTSGGQNTQYF	TRBV4-1	TRBJ2-3
CASSAQQGRVGQPQHF	TRBV6-1	TRBJ1-5
CASSGTGTGTDTQYF	TRBV5-1	TRBJ2-3
CASSRQINQPQHF	TRBV12-3/TRBV12-4	TRBJ1-5
CASSLDVGGTNEQFF	TRBV5-1	TRBJ2-1
CASSSNRYEQYF	TRBV11-2	TRBJ2-7
CASSRQGYGNQPQHF	TRBV19	TRBJ1-5
CASRDWSSVPEAFF	TRBV28	TRBJ1-1
CASSRQGLSHYNEQFF	TRBV2	TRBJ2-1
CSAGSLQGYEQFF	TRBV29-1	TRBJ2-1
CASSAAGGLNYEQYF	TRBV5-4	TRBJ2-7
CASSRAGTRSGYEQFF	TRBV6-2/TRBV6-3	TRBJ2-1
CASSGGQAHPYEQYF	TRBV19	TRBJ2-7
CASSVQVMNTEAFF	TRBV5-1	TRBJ1-1
CASNGQANTEAFF	TRBV5-1	TRBJ1-1
CATSSTRGTDNEQFF	TRBV24-1	TRBJ2-1
CARIQGDHGELFF	TRBV7-9	TRBJ2-2
CASSKGSLRWRGNQPQHF	TRBV21-1	TRBJ1-5
CASKRSEGTGELFF	TRBV6-5	TRBJ2-2
CASSPWTGGNYGYTF	TRBV3-1/TRBV3-2	TRBJ1-2
CASSLVQGSSGANVLTF	TRBV5-1	TRBJ2-6
CASSDLTQGGWSSGYGKSDTQYF	TRBV28	TRBJ2-3
CATSSSPSSGSRGTQYF	TRBV15	TRBJ2-3
CASSSGTGGVHRGTEAFF	TRBV10-1	TRBJ1-1
CASSSDRLLTDTQYF	TRBV7-6	TRBJ2-3
CASSQEQVVSYEQYF	TRBV4-2	TRBJ2-7